Detailed here is one TCR beta chain. This sample was included in a study of control samples from healthy donors and cancer patients. The CDR3 contains 16 residues. The V and J ends lost 2 bases and 6 bases, in that order; junction bases with no gene match: 7. CDR1 and CDR2 (germline): WNHNN, SYGVQD (reference sequence). Using immunoSEQ multiplex PCR, the repertoire was profiled, and TCRdb retains in-frame clones only, with some absent. The data show about 55,000 clones, with about 96% seen just once and 0.95% to 1.4% held by the top ten. This receptor was obtained from a woman between 18 and 29 years old in good health. The chain combines TRBV10-1 with TRBJ2-1; TRBD2 aligns across 10 bases. The sequenced sample consisted of blood. CDR3 protein: CASSERPSGGRNEQFF. DNA of the CDR3: TGCGCCAGCAGTGAGCGTCCTAGCGGGGGCCGCAATGAGCAGTTCTTC.